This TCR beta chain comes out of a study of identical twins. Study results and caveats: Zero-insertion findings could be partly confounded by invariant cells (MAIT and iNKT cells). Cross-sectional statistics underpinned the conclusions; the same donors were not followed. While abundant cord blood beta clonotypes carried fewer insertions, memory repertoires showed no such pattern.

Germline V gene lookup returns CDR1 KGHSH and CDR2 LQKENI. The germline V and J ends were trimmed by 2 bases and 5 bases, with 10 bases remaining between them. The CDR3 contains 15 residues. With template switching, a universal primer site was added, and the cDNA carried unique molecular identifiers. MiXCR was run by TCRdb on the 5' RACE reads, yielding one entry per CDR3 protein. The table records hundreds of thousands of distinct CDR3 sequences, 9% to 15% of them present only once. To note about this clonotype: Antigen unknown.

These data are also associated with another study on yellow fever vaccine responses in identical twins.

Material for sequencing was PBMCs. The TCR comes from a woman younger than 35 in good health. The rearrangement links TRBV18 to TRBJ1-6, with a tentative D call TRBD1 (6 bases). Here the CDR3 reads CASSPMTGDNSPLHF. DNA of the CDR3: TGTGCCAGCTCACCAATGACAGGAGATAATTCACCCCTCCACTTT.